The 29 T cell receptor beta chains below all came from one sample that was sequenced in a study of chemoradiotherapy in HPV16-positive cancers. Assay: immunoSEQ multiplex PCR; the TCRdb copy retains only in-frame clones and omits some. The sample shows 9,500 to 15,000 clones, around 86% of them seen only once. The sample here was blood, taken from a patient who underwent chemoradiotherapy. The origin of the receptors is a human donor with HPV-associated anogenital cancer.

This rearrangement joins TRBV30 to TRBJ1-4; D unresolved. Germline V CDR1 and CDR2: GTSNPN, SVGIG (reference sequence). The CDR3 spans 14 residues. The ends were cut back, 1 base at V and 8 bases at J, with 14 bases in the middle. CDR3 loop: CAWSEADVREKLFF. Here the CDR3 DNA reads TGTGCCTGGAGTGAGGCGGACGTTAGAGAAAAACTGTTTTTT.

The chain uses TRBV29-1 and TRBJ1-1, with D unresolved. CDR1 and CDR2 from the germline V gene are SQVTM and ANQGSEA. With 0 bases removed from V and 8 bases from J, the gap between germline ends came to 19 bases. The CDR3 consists of 15 residues. The chain's CDR3 is CSVEDLSRRTNEAFF. The DNA for the CDR3 is TGCAGCGTTGAAGATCTTAGCAGACGAACTAACGAAGCTTTCTTT.

The chain combines TRBV9 with TRBJ1-1, with D perhaps matching TRBD1 (5 bases). V was cut by 4 bases and J by 6 bases, with 16 bases left in between. The germline V gene encodes CDR1 SGDLS and CDR2 YYNGEE. The CDR3 has 14 residues. The CDR3 here is CASSPPGRVAEAFF. The DNA for the CDR3 is TGTGCCAGCAGCCCCCCCGGCAGGGTCGCTGAAGCTTTCTTT.

The V call is TRBV5-6, the J call TRBJ2-1; 8 positions match TRBD2. Germline V lookup: CDR1 SGHDT, CDR2 YYEEEE. The CDR3 extends over 14 amino acids. V lost 0 bases and J lost 14; bases outside the gene matches: 10. The CDR3 region is CASSLALFGGGKFF. The CDR3 region has the DNA TGTGCCAGCAGCTTGGCTCTTTTCGGCGGGGGGAAGTTCTTC.

Here the CDR3 reads CAITQDRNTEAFF. CDR3 coding DNA: TGTGCCATCACCCAAGACAGGAACACTGAAGCTTTCTTT. The gene calls are TRBV10-3 and TRBJ1-1, with TRBD1 as a possible D gene (5 bases). This CDR3 has 13 amino acids. The V end was cut by 7 bases, the J end by 1 base, with 10 bases between. CDR1 and CDR2 (germline): ENHRY, SYGVKD.

This clone appeared once. The chain uses TRBV7-2 and TRBJ1-6; tentatively, D is TRBD1 (6 bases). The CDR3 covers 17 residues. Germline CDR1 reads SGHTA; CDR2 reads FQGNSA. The V and J ends lost 3 bases and 9 bases respectively, with 21 bases between them. The CDR3 loop is CASSLGAGGARISPLHF. The CDR3 DNA is TGTGCCAGCAGCTTGGGGGCTGGGGGGGCCAGGATTTCACCCCTCCACTTT.

This chain links TRBV7-2 with TRBJ2-2; TRBD2 matches at 7 bases. The germline gives CDR1 SGHTA, CDR2 FQGNSA. With 0 bases clipped from V and 6 bases from J, the junction kept 4 bases outside the gene matches. The CDR3 covers 15 residues. CDR3 in DNA: TGTGCCAGCAGCTTAGCCGGTCTAGCGGCCGGGGAGCTGTTTTTT. As protein: CASSLAGLAAGELFF.

The rearrangement uses TRBV5-1 and TRBJ1-1, with a tentative D call TRBD1 (5 bases). V was cut by 0 bases and J by 5 bases, with 11 bases left in between. Germline V gives CDR1 SGHRS, CDR2 YFSETQ. The CDR3 is 14 residues long. DNA for the CDR3: TGCGCCAGCAGCTTGGAAAGGGGTCGGACTGAAGCTTTCTTT. Protein product: CASSLERGRTEAFF. Full variable domain (missing parts from reference TRBV5-1 and TRBJ1-1): KAGVTQTPRYLIKTRGQQVTLSCSPISGHRSVSWYQQTPGQGLQFLFEYFSETQRNKGNFPGRFSGRQFSNSRSEMNVSTLELGDSALYLCASSLERGRTEAFFGQGTRLTVV.

The chain uses TRBV19 and TRBJ2-3; D ambiguous. V was clipped by 0 bases and J by 7 bases, with 14 bases between them. This CDR3 has 15 amino acids. The germline V gene has CDR1 LNHDA and CDR2 SQIVND (reference sequence). The CDR3 loop reads CASSIDLYTANTQYF. The CDR3 DNA is TGTGCCAGTAGTATAGATCTTTACACGGCAAATACGCAGTATTTT.

The CDR3 DNA follows: TGTGCCAGCAGGCGAGATACGCAGTATTTT. Protein sequence: CASRRDTQYF. The J gene is TRBJ2-3, the V gene TRBV6-1; D gene ambiguous. Germline V gene lookup returns CDR1 MNHNS and CDR2 SASEGT. V shed 6 bases and J shed 5 bases, with 3 bases lying between them. The CDR3 runs 10 residues.

Concerning this clone itself: Other DNA sequences in the same sample also yield this CDR3. The chain links TRBV5-6 to TRBJ1-5; 7 bases match TRBD1. The germline CDR1 and CDR2 sequences are SGHDT and YYEEEE. J lost 4 bases, V lost 4 bases, and 8 bases had no gene match. The CDR3 contains 15 residues. CDR3: CASSPGTGVNQPQHF. DNA of the CDR3: TGTGCCAGCAGCCCGGGAACAGGGGTTAATCAGCCCCAGCATTTT.

As DNA, the CDR3 is TGTGCCAGCACTCGAATAGGGGGCAATCAGCCCCAGCATTTT. Residues: CASTRIGGNQPQHF. The chain links TRBV2 to TRBJ1-5; perhaps TRBD1 as D (5 bases). Deletions cut 7 bases from V and 2 bases from J, with 12 bases between. The germline V gene has CDR1 SNHLY and CDR2 FYNNEI. This CDR3 has 14 amino acids.

The V call is TRBV21-1, the J call TRBJ1-5; the table names TRBD1, a call not compared with the DNA. TRBV21-1 is a pseudogene. There are 16 residues in the CDR3. Written as DNA, the CDR3 is TGTGCCAGCAGCAAAATCACAGGACAGGTCAATCAGCCCCAGCATTTT. Its protein product is CASSKITGQVNQPQHF.

The rearrangement uses TRBV10-3 and TRBJ2-7; TRBD1 might be the D (6 bases). Per germline, CDR1 ENHRY and CDR2 SYGVKD. This CDR3 is 12 amino acids long. Trimming cost V 5 bases and J 3 bases, with 8 bases left between them. CDR3 protein: CAISSQGYEQYV. In DNA form, the CDR3 reads TGTGCCATCAGTTCACAGGGCTACGAGCAGTACGTC.

This chain connects TRBV6-4 to TRBJ2-2; D not resolved. The V gene lost 6 bases and the J gene lost 6 bases, with 11 bases spanning the gap. CDR3 length: 13 residues. Per germline, CDR1 MRHNA and CDR2 SNTAGT. The CDR3 region is CASSEERAGELFF. The CDR3, as DNA: TGTGCCAGCAGCGAAGAACGGGCCGGGGAGCTGTTTTTT.

This chain connects TRBV21-1 to TRBJ2-1; TRBD1 is the table's D call and was not checked against the DNA. TRBV21-1 is tagged as a pseudogene. The CDR3 is 15 amino acids. The CDR3 region is CASSIETGGRNEQFF. The CDR3 region has the DNA TGTGCCAGCAGCATAGAGACAGGGGGACGGAATGAGCAGTTCTTC.

The chain links TRBV27 to TRBJ1-2; D ambiguous. CDR3 length: 14 residues. From germline, CDR1 is MNHEY and CDR2 SMNVEV (reference sequence). V was pared by 2 bases and J by 7 bases, with 14 bases between. The CDR3 spells CASSLSLSIGGYTF. For the CDR3, the DNA is TGTGCCAGCAGTTTAAGTCTATCTATCGGTGGCTACACCTTC.

This chain joins TRBV7-8 and TRBJ1-1; 9 nucleotides align to TRBD1. V gave up 1 base and J gave up 10 bases; unmatched junction bases: 7. The CDR3 has 14 residues. The germline gives CDR1 SGHVS, CDR2 FQNEAQ. The CDR3 DNA follows: TGTGCCAGCAGCTTAGATTCACAGGGGGCGGGAGCTTTCTTT. It yields the protein CASSLDSQGAGAFF.

This chain links TRBV2 with TRBJ2-5; weak D call: TRBD2 (7 bases). CDR1 is SNHLY and CDR2 is FYNNEI in the germline V gene. The CDR3 extends over 15 amino acids. V was cut by 6 bases and J by 5 bases, with 19 bases left in between. CDR3 nucleotide sequence: TGTGCCAGCAGGCCACCGGGGGGCTCGGGGGAGACCCAGTACTTC. It yields the protein CASRPPGGSGETQYF.

The V gene is TRBV7-2, the J gene TRBJ1-1, with D perhaps TRBD1 (5 bases). The CDR3 is made up of 15 amino acids. The germline V gene has CDR1 SGHTA and CDR2 FQGNSA. V was pared by 5 bases and J by 0 bases, with 13 bases between. Written as DNA, the CDR3 is TGTGCCAGCAGCCCAAACGGGGCCGTGAACACTGAAGCTTTCTTT. This gives the protein CASSPNGAVNTEAFF.

V and J are TRBV9 and TRBJ1-3, with TRBD1 as a possible D gene (5 bases). V gave up 0 bases and J gave up 2 bases, with 12 bases separating them. Per germline, CDR1 SGDLS and CDR2 YYNGEE. The CDR3 is 16 amino acids. The CDR3 DNA reads TGTGCCAGCAGCGTAGAGTTTCAGGGTGCTGGAAACACCATATATTTT. Protein product: CASSVEFQGAGNTIYF.

This clone was recorded once. This chain joins TRBV11-2 and TRBJ2-1; 9 positions match TRBD1. The CDR3 is 15 amino acids. Trimming at V came to 9 bases and at J to 7 bases, leaving 13 bases not matched to a gene. The germline V gene encodes CDR1 SGHAT and CDR2 FQNNGV. CDR3 sequence reads: CASRRPGQGRNEQFF. DNA for the CDR3: TGTGCCAGTCGTCGTCCGGGACAGGGAAGGAATGAGCAGTTCTTC.

This clone was detected a few times. The J gene is TRBJ1-5, the V gene TRBV28; D remains unclear. Trimming shortened V by 6 bases and J by 1 base, and 4 bases separated the two germline ends. The germline CDR1 and CDR2 sequences are MDHEN and SYDVKM. The CDR3 contains 12 residues. CDR3 nucleotide sequence: TGTGCCAGCAGGCTGAGCAATCAGCCCCAGCATTTT. Translation gives CASRLSNQPQHF.

The gene calls are TRBV2 and TRBJ2-3; 9 bases agree with TRBD1. Germline V gives CDR1 SNHLY, CDR2 FYNNEI. The CDR3 sequence is 14 residues long. J lost 4 bases, V lost 11 bases, and 10 bases had no gene match. DNA of the CDR3: TGTGCCGGCTCCCGGGACAGGGTCCCAGATACGCAGTATTTT. It translates to CAGSRDRVPDTQYF. The full variable domain, with the rest looked up from reference TRBV2 and TRBJ2-3, is EPEVTQTPSHQVTQMGQEVILRCVPISNHLYFYWYRQILGQKVEFLVSFYNNEISEKSEIFDDQFSVERPDGSNFTLKIRSTKLEDSAMYFCAGSRDRVPDTQYFGPGTRLTVL.

The table lists this clone with a count of one. The rearrangement uses TRBV9 and TRBJ2-5; 7 nucleotides align to TRBD2. The length of the CDR3 is 15 residues. The V segment lost 0 bases and the J segment 3 bases; nucleotides outside the gene matches: 5. Germline V gives CDR1 SGDLS, CDR2 YYNGEE. The DNA of the CDR3 is TGTGCCAGCAGCGTAGGGGCCGGGGGGAAAGAGACCCAGTACTTC. Translation: CASSVGAGGKETQYF.

J is TRBJ1-3 and V is TRBV10-3; D remains ambiguous. The CDR3 is 12 residues long. Germline V gene sequence: CDR1 ENHRY, CDR2 SYGVKD. The V end was cut by 6 bases, the J end by 0 bases, with 3 bases between. CDR3 DNA sequence: TGTGCCATCAGCGCCTCTGGAAACACCATATATTTT. It yields the protein CAISASGNTIYF.

The genes are TRBV19 and TRBJ1-2, with a tentative D call TRBD1 (5 bases). The germline V and J ends were trimmed by 4 bases and 5 bases, with 11 bases remaining between them. Germline loops: CDR1 LNHDA, CDR2 SQIVND (reference sequence). The CDR3 sequence is 13 residues long. Here the CDR3 reads CASSTSTEYGYTF. The CDR3, as DNA: TGTGCCAGTAGTACCTCGACAGAGTATGGCTACACCTTC.

The chain has TRBV19 and TRBJ2-3; 8 bases align to TRBD2. J was trimmed by 0 bases and V by 7 bases; bases with no gene match: 0. The CDR3 has 13 residues. The germline V gene encodes CDR1 LNHDA and CDR2 SQIVND (reference sequence). DNA of the CDR3: TGTGCCAGTAAGCGGGGGAGCACAGATACGCAGTATTTT. Protein sequence: CASKRGSTDTQYF.

The rearrangement joins TRBV9 to TRBJ1-4; D unclear. The germline CDR1 and CDR2 sequences are SGDLS and YYNGEE. The CDR3 loop spans 18 amino acids. Trimming cost V 4 bases and J 0 bases, with 19 bases left between them. The CDR3 is CASSPQNLGRSTNEKLFF. The CDR3 DNA sequence: TGTGCCAGCAGCCCCCAGAATCTAGGGCGTTCAACTAATGAAAAACTGTTTTTT.